A selection of T cell receptor beta chains follows, all from one sample in a study of graft-versus-host responses after intestinal transplantation. Only in-frame clones appear in the TCRdb table, and some are missing; sequencing was by immunoSEQ multiplex PCR. The sample holds around 50,000 clones, 70% to 90% seen once. The sequencing here drew on PBMCs, taken 26 days after transplant. The receptors stem from a human patient who received an intestinal transplant, so some T cells may come from the graft donor. CDR3s include the opening cysteine and the closing phenylalanine or tryptophan. D genes are given only for firm matches. Only some rows state a clone size, as once, few, many or a class for expanded clones.

size	D	V	J	DNA	CDR3
.	.	TRBV7-8	TRBJ1-1	TGTGCCAGCAGCTCCGATGGGCCTGAAGCTTTCTTT	CASSSDGPEAFF
.	.	TRBV4-2	TRBJ1-1	TGTGCCAGCAGCCAGGGAGATACTGAAGCTTTCTTT	CASSQGDTEAFF
.	.	TRBV30	TRBJ1-1	TGTGCCTGGAGTGTACAGGGTTGGGAAGCTTTCTTT	CAWSVQGWEAFF
.	TRBD1	TRBV15	TRBJ2-1	TGTGCCACCAGCAGAGTCCGGGACAGCAACGACAATGAGCAGTTCTTC	CATSRVRDSNDNEQFF
.	.	TRBV5-1	TRBJ1-1	TGCGCCAGCAGCTTGGCCTTGGCGCAGGGGAACACTGAAGCTTTCTTT	CASSLALAQGNTEAFF
.	.	TRBV29-1	TRBJ2-3	TGCAGCGTAGCTACAGGTGATCCTAGCACAGATACGCAGTATTTT	CSVATGDPSTDTQYF
.	.	TRBV6-5	TRBJ2-7	TGTGCCAGCAGTGGCCAGGGGCCAGCCTACGAGCAGTACTTC	CASSGQGPAYEQYF
.	.	TRBV11-3	TRBJ2-5	TGTGCCAGCAGCTTAGGGAGGGGAAGAGAGACCCAGTACTTC	CASSLGRGRETQYF
.	.	TRBV28	TRBJ1-2	TGTGCCAGCAGTTCCACAGGCTCCGCACTCGTTCACTATGGCTACACCTTC	CASSSTGSALVHYGYTF
.	TRBD2	TRBV9	TRBJ2-3	TGTGCCAGCAGCGGGGGGCCACTAGCGGGGGGGCGAGATACGCAGTATTTT	CASSGGPLAGGRDTQYF
.	.	TRBV28	TRBJ1-1	TGTGCCAGCAGCTTCCTTGGACTGACCAGCACTGAAGCTTTCTTT	CASSFLGLTSTEAFF
.	TRBD2	TRBV6-1	TRBJ2-3	TGTGCCAGCAGTGAAGTAACGGGAGGGCCAGATACGCAGTATTTT	CASSEVTGGPDTQYF
.	TRBD1	TRBV7-3	TRBJ1-2	TGTGCCAGCAGCTTGGACAGGGACTATGGCTACACCTTC	CASSLDRDYGYTF
.	.	TRBV7-8	TRBJ1-6	TGTGCCAGCAGCCGGGACAACTATAATTCACCCCTCCACTTT	CASSRDNYNSPLHF
.	.	TRBV29-1	TRBJ2-7	TGCAGCGTTGGGCAGGGTAGCTCCTACGAGCAGTACTTC	CSVGQGSSYEQYF
.	TRBD2	TRBV5-4	TRBJ2-2	TGTGCCAGCAGCTTCAGACTAGCGGGGGGTGAGAACACCGGGGAGCTGTTTTTT	CASSFRLAGGENTGELFF
.	.	TRBV7-3	TRBJ1-2	TGTGCCAGCAGCGAAACAGGGAACTATGGCTACACCTTC	CASSETGNYGYTF
medium-sized	.	TRBV4-2	TRBJ2-7	TGTGCCAGCAGCTTTCGACTAGATCAACCCTACGAGCAGTACTTC	CASSFRLDQPYEQYF
.	.	TRBV7-2	TRBJ1-2	TGTGCCAGCAGCTTAGAGGCAGGGCCTTTCTATGGCTACACCTTC	CASSLEAGPFYGYTF
.	TRBD2	TRBV6-1	TRBJ2-3	TGTGCCAGCAGTGTCATGACTAGCGGGGGAGATACGCAGTATTTT	CASSVMTSGGDTQYF
.	.	TRBV6-1	TRBJ1-2	TGTGCCAGCAGTGGGGGGCCCGAGGGTACTAGCTATGGCTACACCTTC	CASSGGPEGTSYGYTF
.	.	TRBV7-8	TRBJ1-2	TGTGCCAGCAGCTTATCTCCAGGTTATTATGGCTACACCTTC	CASSLSPGYYGYTF
.	.	TRBV6-1	TRBJ1-5	TGTGCCAGCAGTGAAGAGGCACGGCGGAATCAGCCCCAGCATTTT	CASSEEARRNQPQHF
once	TRBD1	TRBV7-3	TRBJ2-1	TGTGCCAGCAGCTTAACGGGACAGGGGAGGAATGAGCAGTTCTTC	CASSLTGQGRNEQFF
.	TRBD1	TRBV27	TRBJ1-4	TGTGCCAGCAGTTTCCGCGGGACAGACACAACTAATGAAAAACTGTTTTTT	CASSFRGTDTTNEKLFF